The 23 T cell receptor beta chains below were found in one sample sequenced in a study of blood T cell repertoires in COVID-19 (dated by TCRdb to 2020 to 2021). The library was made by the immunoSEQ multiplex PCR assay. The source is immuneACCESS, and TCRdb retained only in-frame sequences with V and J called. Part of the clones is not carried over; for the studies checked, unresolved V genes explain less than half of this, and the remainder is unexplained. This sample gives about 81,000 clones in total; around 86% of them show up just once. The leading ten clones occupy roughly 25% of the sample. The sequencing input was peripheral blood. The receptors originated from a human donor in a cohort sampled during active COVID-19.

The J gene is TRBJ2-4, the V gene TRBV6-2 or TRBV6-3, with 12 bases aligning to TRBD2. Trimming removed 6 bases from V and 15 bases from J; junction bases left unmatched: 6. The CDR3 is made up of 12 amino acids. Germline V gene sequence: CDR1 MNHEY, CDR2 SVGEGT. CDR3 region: CASRPSGGAAYF. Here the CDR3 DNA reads TGTGCCAGCAGACCTAGCGGGGGGGCCGCGTACTTC.

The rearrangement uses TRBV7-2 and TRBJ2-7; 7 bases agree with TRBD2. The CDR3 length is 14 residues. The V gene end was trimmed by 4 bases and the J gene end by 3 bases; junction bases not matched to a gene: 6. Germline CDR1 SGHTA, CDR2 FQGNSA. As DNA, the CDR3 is TGTGCCAGCAGCTCCCCCGGACTAGGCTACGAGCAGTACTTC. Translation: CASSSPGLGYEQYF.

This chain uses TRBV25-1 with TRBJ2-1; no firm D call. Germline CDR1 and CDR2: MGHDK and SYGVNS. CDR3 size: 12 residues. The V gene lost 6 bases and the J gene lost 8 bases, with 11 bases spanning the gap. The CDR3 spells CASRGQLYEQFF. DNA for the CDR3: TGTGCCAGCAGGGGCCAGCTCTATGAGCAGTTCTTC.

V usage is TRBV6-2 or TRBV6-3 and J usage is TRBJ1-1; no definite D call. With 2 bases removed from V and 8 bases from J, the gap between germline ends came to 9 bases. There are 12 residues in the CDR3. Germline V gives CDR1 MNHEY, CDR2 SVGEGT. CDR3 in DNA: TGTGCCAGCAGTTACCCGAGGGTAGAAGCTTTCTTT. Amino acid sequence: CASSYPRVEAFF.

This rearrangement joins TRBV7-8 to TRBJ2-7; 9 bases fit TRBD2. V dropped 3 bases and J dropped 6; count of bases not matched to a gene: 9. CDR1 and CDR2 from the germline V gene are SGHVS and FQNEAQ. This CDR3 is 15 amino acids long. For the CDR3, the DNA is TGTGCCAGCAGCTTGCTGGCGGGGGGGCCTGGCGAGCAGTACTTC. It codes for CASSLLAGGPGEQYF. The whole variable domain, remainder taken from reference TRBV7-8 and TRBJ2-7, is GAGVSQSPRYKVAKRGQDVALRCDPISGHVSLFWYQQALGQGPEFLTYFQNEAQLDKSGLPSDRFFAERPEGSVSTLKIQRTQQEDSAVYLCASSLLAGGPGEQYFGPGTRLTVT.

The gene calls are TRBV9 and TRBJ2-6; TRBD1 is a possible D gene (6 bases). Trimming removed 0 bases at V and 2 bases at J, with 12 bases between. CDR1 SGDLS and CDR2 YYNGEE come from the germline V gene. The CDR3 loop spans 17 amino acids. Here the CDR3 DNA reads TGTGCCAGCAGCGTAGCTGTGGGGGCGGCTGGGGCCAACGTCCTGACTTTC. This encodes CASSVAVGAAGANVLTF.

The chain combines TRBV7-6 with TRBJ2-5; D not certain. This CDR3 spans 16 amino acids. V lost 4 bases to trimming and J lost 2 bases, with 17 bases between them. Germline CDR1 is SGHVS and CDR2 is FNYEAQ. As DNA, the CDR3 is TGTGCCAGCAGCTCCCCCCAGCAGGTCAGACAAGAGACCCAGTACTTC. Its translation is CASSSPQQVRQETQYF.

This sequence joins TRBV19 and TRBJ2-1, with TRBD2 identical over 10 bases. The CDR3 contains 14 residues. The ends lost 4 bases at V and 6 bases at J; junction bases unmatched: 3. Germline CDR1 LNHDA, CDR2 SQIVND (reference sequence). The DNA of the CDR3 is TGTGCCAGTAGTACCCAGCGGGGGGGCAATGAGCAGTTCTTC. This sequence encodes CASSTQRGGNEQFF. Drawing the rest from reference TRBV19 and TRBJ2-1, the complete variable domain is DGGITQSPKYLFRKEGQNVTLSCEQNLNHDAMYWYRQDPGQGLRLIYYSQIVNDFQKGDIAEGYSVSREKKESFPLTVTSAQKNPTAFYLCASSTQRGGNEQFFGPGTRLTVL.

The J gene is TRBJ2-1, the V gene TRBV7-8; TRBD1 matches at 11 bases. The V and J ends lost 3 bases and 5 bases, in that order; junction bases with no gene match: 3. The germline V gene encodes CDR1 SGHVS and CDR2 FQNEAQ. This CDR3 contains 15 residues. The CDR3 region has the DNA TGTGCCAGCAGCTTTGGGACAGGGGGGCACAATGAGCAGTTCTTC. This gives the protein CASSFGTGGHNEQFF.

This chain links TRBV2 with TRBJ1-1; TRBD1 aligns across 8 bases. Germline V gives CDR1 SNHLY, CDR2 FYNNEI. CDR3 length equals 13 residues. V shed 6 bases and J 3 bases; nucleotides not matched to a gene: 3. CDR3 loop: CASRTGDDTEAFF. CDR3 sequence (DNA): TGTGCCAGCAGGACAGGGGACGACACTGAAGCTTTCTTT.

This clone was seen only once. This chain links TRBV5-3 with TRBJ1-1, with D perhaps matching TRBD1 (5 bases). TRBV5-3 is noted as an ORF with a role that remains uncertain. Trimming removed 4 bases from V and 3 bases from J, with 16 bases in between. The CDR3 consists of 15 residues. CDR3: CARSRPGGADTEAFF. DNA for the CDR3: TGTGCCAGAAGCCGACCCGGGGGAGCGGACACTGAAGCTTTCTTT.

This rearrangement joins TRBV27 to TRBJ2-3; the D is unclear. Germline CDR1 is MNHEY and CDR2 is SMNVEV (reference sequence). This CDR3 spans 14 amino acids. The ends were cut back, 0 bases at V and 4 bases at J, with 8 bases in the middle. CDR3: CASSLSPGPDTQYF. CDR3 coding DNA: TGTGCCAGCAGTTTATCGCCAGGCCCAGATACGCAGTATTTT.

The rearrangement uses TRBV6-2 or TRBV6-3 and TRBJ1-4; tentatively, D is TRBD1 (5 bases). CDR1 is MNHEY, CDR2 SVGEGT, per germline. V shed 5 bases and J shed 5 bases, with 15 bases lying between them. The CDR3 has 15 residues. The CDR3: CASSTAGLGNEKLFF. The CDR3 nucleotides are TGTGCCAGCAGTACAGCAGGGCTTGGAAATGAAAAACTGTTTTTT.

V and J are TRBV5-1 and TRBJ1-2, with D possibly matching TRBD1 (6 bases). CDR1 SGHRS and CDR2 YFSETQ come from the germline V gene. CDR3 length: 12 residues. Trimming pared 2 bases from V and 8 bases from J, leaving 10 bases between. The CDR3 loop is CASSLDRRGYTF. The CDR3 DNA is TGCGCCAGCAGCTTAGACAGGAGAGGCTACACCTTC.

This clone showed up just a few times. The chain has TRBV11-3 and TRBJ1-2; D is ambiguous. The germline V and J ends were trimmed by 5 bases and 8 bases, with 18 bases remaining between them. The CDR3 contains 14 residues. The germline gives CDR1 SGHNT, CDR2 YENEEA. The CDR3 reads CASSPDSTSGGYTF. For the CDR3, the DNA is TGTGCCAGCAGCCCTGATTCGACTTCTGGAGGCTACACCTTC. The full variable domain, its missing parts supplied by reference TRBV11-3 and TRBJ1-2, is EAGVVQSPRYKIIEKKQPVAFWCNPISGHNTLYWYLQNLGQGPELLIRYENEEAVDDSQLPKDRFSAERLKGVDSTLKIQPAELGDSAVYLCASSPDSTSGGYTFGSGTRLTVV.

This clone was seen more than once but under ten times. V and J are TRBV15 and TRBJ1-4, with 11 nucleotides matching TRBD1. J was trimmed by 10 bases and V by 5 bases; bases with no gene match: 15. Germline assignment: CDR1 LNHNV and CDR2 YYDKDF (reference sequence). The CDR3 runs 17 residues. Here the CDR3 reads CATSGAGQGARIPKLFF. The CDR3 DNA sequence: TGTGCCACCAGCGGCGCCGGACAGGGGGCCCGGATCCCAAAACTGTTTTTT.

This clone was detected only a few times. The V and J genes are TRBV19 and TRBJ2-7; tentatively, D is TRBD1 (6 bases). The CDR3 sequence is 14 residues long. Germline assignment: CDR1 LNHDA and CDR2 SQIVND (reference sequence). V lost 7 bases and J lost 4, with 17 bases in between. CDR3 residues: CASTSGTPTYEQYF. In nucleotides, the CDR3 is TGTGCCAGTACCTCCGGGACACCTACTTACGAGCAGTACTTC.

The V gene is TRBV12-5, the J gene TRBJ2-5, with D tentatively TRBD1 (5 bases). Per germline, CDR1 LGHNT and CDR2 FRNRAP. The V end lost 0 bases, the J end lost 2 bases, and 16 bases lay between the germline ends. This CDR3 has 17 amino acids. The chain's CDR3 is CASGLVQWGVGQETQYF. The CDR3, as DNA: TGTGCTAGTGGTTTGGTACAGTGGGGCGTGGGGCAAGAGACCCAGTACTTC.

CDR3 region: CASSFPSGDYEQYF. CDR3 DNA: TGTGCCAGCAGCTTCCCTAGCGGGGACTACGAGCAGTACTTC. The rearrangement uses TRBV7-2 and TRBJ2-7, with TRBD2 matching 9 bases. The germline gives CDR1 SGHTA, CDR2 FQGNSA. Trimming cost V 3 bases and J 3 bases; bases outside gene matches: 3. CDR3 size: 14 residues.

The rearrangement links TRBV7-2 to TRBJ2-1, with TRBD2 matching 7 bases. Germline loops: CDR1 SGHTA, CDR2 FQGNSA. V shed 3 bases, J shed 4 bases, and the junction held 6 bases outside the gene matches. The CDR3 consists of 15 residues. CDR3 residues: CASSLSTSIYNEQFF. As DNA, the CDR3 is TGTGCCAGCAGCTTGTCGACTAGCATTTACAATGAGCAGTTCTTC.

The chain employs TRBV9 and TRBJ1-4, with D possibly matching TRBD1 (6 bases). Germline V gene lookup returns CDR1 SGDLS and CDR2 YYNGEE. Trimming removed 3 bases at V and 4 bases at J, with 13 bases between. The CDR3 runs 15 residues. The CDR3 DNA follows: TGTGCCAGCAGCGCACAGGGCCGCGGTAATGAAAAACTGTTTTTT. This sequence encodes CASSAQGRGNEKLFF.

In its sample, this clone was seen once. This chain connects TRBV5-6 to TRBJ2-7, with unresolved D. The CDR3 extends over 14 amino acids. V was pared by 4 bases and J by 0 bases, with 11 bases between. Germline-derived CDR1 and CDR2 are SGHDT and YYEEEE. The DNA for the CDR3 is TGTGCCAGCAGCCGTACTTGGAGCTCCTACGAGCAGTACTTC. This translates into CASSRTWSSYEQYF.

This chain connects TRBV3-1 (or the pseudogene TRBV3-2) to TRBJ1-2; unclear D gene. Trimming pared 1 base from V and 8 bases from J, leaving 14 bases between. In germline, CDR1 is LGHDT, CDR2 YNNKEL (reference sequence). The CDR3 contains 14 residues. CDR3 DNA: TGTGCCAGCAGCCAAGTATCCGGGTTCGGAGGCTACACCTTC. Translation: CASSQVSGFGGYTF.